In its sample, the clone carrying this T cell receptor (beta chain) was seen many times. The sample comes from a study of T cells in Graves' hyperthyroidism and ophthalmopathy. Uncontrolled infection, other autoimmune disease, pregnancy or lactation disqualified patients from enrolment. Diagnoses used clinical symptoms, serum thyroxine and TRAb, thyroid ultrasound and orbital computed tomography. Germline V gene lookup returns CDR1 SGHNT and CDR2 YENEEA. The J segment lost 5 bases and the V segment lost 5 bases, leaving 8 bases of the junction unmatched. The length of the CDR3 is 15 residues. The TCR beta CDR3 regions underwent amplification using RNA transcripts as the source. HTBI primers were used for first-round RT-PCR of the TCR CDR3. TCRdb used MiXCR to reprocess the multiplex PCR reads, holding one entry per CDR3 protein. The sample carries about 620,000 distinct CDR3 sequences, about 16% recorded once.

The sample consisted of blood. This chain uses TRBV11-3 with TRBJ1-1; TRBD1 matches 10 bases. The source is a woman aged 25 to 45 with Graves' hyperthyroidism. The CDR3 region is CASSVRTGGATEAFF. DNA of the CDR3: TGTGCCAGCAGCGTTAGGACAGGGGGGGCAACTGAAGCTTTCTTT.